This T cell receptor (beta chain) stems from a study of T cell responses to AZD1222 COVID-19 vaccine. In the study overall: Pooled in the analysis were second doses at about 4 or about 12 weeks.

Concerning this clone: The antigen remains undetermined.

From germline, CDR1 is SNHLY and CDR2 FYNNEI. CDR3 size: 16 residues. V dropped 7 bases and J dropped 3 bases, with 19 bases sitting between them. TCRdb's table, derived via immunoSEQ multiplex PCR, lists solely in-frame clones and lacks some. The sample shows roughly 150,000 clones, 75% to 90% of them seen only once. The study, taken as a whole, reports: Repertoires in all cases were sampled only once the peak T cell response had passed.

The specimen comprised peripheral blood, sampled on day 0 of AZD1222 vaccination. The rearrangement links TRBV2 to TRBJ1-3; D ambiguous. The receptor was derived from an adult in good health. The CDR3 coding sequence is TGTGCCAGCACCCCAGCACCCGGGATCAGTGGAAACACCATATATTTT. It specifies CASTPAPGISGNTIYF.